This T cell receptor beta chain was sequenced during a study of cytomegalovirus exposure and HLA in healthy donors (dated by TCRdb to about 2017). A note on the overall study: An earlier analysis of roughly 630 of the donors reported approximately 290 Gb of sequence data and 100 million to 130 million unique TCR beta sequences from approximately 180 million T cells. An early release that covered some 640 HLA-typed donors contained about 300 gigabases of sequencing data and about 93 million unique TCR sequences. The genetic ancestry cluster associated with self-reported Caucasian donors included 70% to 85% of the approximately 410 genotyped donors. The aim of the study was to test whether cataloging public T cell receptors could identify signatures of past pathogen exposure. Using immunosequencing, the study profiled T cell repertoires from fewer than 850 subjects and related those repertoires to cytomegalovirus serostatus. Along with the approximately 700-subject first cohort, a separate validation cohort of roughly 110 different subjects was used. High-throughput TCR immunosequencing, statistical association of individual TCRs with disease status, and machine learning were combined to predict cytomegalovirus infection status. In a later analysis, previously published TCR beta repertoires from fewer than 750 donors were re-analyzed and high-resolution HLA genotyping was added so that TCR occurrence patterns could be studied. The later analysis used no new phenotypic data to find candidate immune exposures, relying instead on TCR beta sequences and their occurrence across donors. In an earlier analysis of 587 of the donors, high-throughput TCR beta sequencing was used to judge whether each TCR beta V gene segment behaved as functional or pseudogenic. Alongside the repertoire data, information on donor age, sex, ethnicity and CMV serostatus was compiled. A later genetic analysis took genome-wide SNP genotypes for about three fifths of the 666 donors and used that subset as a discovery cohort. All discovery cohort repertoires had been generated using a single sequencing platform. HLA typing covered class I and class II loci at four-digit resolution. The number of donors typed differed by locus, with 629-630 for A, B, C, DRB1 and DQB1, roughly 550 for DQA1, 600 to 610 for DPA1, and some 450 for DPB1. Four to six DR-DQ haplotypes were handled as single units for association and clustering, since linkage in the cohort was strong. Across about 370 genotyped donors of the cohort, an average of roughly 250,000 unique TCR beta nucleotide sequences per donor were sequenced, and 15% to 20% of those sequences were non-productive.

The library was obtained by the immunoSEQ multiplex PCR assay. For the multiplex PCR, a mixture combining 60 forward primers for TCR Vbeta segments and 13 reverse primers for TCR Jbeta segments was used. The CDR3 region of rearranged TCR beta genes was amplified from genomic DNA with a multiplex PCR assay. Amplified TCR beta libraries were sequenced as 87-base-pair reads on the Illumina HiSeq System. From the authors' description of their analysis: A later analysis tallied about 77 million unique TCR beta chains across the roughly 610 repertoires, and 10 million to 11 million of those chains were shared by two or more donors. Raw reads were error-corrected and collapsed into unique sequences by a nearest-neighbor algorithm in which closely related sequences were merged to remove PCR and sequencing errors. CDR3 sequences were aligned to IMGT reference sequences to assign V, D and J gene segments. For a sequence to be retained, a match of at least six nucleotides to both a V gene segment and a J gene segment was required. A rearrangement was called productive if the CDR3 had no stop codons and remained in frame with V and J, and every other rearrangement was called non-productive. CDR3 was defined by IMGT convention, running from the second conserved V-encoded cysteine to the conserved J-encoded phenylalanine. The earlier analysis of 500 to 600 of the donors excluded sequences that lacked an unambiguous match to a single V gene segment. An earlier analysis of over 450 of the donors classified V segments as functional when productive rearrangements were above 56.7% and as segregating when the standard deviation between donors was above 5%. A statistical classification framework was built to diagnose cytomegalovirus status from the catalog of TCR beta chain sequences. V and J gene assignment, in a later analysis, came from comparing TCR nucleotide sequences with IMGT/GENE-DB human TR gene sequences. In a later analysis, CDR3 sequences and most-parsimonious VDJ recombination scenarios were assigned using the TCRdist pipeline. A later analysis defined each TCR beta chain by its CDR3 amino acid sequence plus V-gene family, and excluded reads lacking a unique V-gene family. In a later analysis, 550 to 650 highly shared, low-generation-probability nucleotide sequences were removed to address suspected cross-contamination and a sequencing artifact. A later analysis calculated a clonal expansion index for each public chain from normalized within-repertoire ranks of inferred template counts. A later analysis computed generation probabilities with a VDJ recombination model fitted to out-of-frame rearrangements, and checked the results against IGoR. In a later analysis, hypergeometric tests were used to score TCR-TCR, TCR-HLA and TCR-CMV co-occurrence, with a repertoire-size bias correction applied to TCR pairs. To estimate false discovery rates, a later analysis permuted the HLA or CMV assignments 20 times. In a later analysis, co-occurring TCRs were grouped using DBSCAN, with TCRdist sequence similarity added in when clustering inside HLA-allele-positive subsets. Co-occurrence clustering excluded repertoires with fewer than 30,000 or more than 120,000 public chains, plus five with anomalous nucleotide sharing. This immuneACCESS table, as held by TCRdb, lists in-frame sequences with V and J called but not all clones. Of the missing ones, under half trace to an unresolved V gene in checked studies; the others have no known cause. The V and J calls and clone size come from that table; D and trimming were worked out from the DNA. The sample includes 170,000 or so clones, with roughly 75% observed a single time. 5% to 7% of the sample is taken by the ten largest.

A word on this clone: Its antigen target is currently unknown. Base-call qualities are not available, and no considerably larger clone is one nucleotide away.

The cohort was made up of about 670 healthy bone marrow donors. All cohort members were sampled while nominally healthy, although unrecorded immune exposures were likely present. The donor tested CMV seronegative and was one of the 352 seronegative cohort members. Every donor gave a peripheral blood sample, and the peripheral blood mononuclear cells from that sample were used for TCR beta sequencing. The Qiagen DNeasy Blood Extraction Kit was used to extract genomic DNA from the blood cell samples. The germline V gene encodes CDR1 GTSNPN and CDR2 SVGIG (reference sequence). The V end gives up 2 bases and the J end 4 bases, leaving 17 bases in the junction not matched to a gene. The CDR3 runs 17 residues from the cysteine to the phenylalanine. CDR3 DNA is the only sequence kept; it has 51 bases, read in frame from the first base. The full study reports these points: While some public TCRs were present in many individuals, most TCR sequences turned up only very rarely across donors. The authors suggested that the approach could potentially be generalized to other disease states and immunological phenotypes. Because some donors lacked HLA typing at each locus, the association tests relied only on the typed subset. The cohort was sequenced for TCR beta chains only, and without alpha or paired-chain data the features that could be detected were limited. Correlated functional status among segregating V segments might be attributable to linkage disequilibrium, but an unknown experimental factor could not be ruled out. Immune exposure information for the cohort was limited to CMV serostatus. A group of highly shared sequence variants was considered likely to be a technical artifact of the sequencing pipeline. At a false discovery rate of 0.05, a later analysis linked about 16,000 TCR beta sequences to specific HLA alleles. Some IMGT-functional V segments, including TRBV6-2 and TRBV6-3, could not be told apart with the 87-base-pair reads, so those segments were excluded. Sequencing depth was assumed to be roughly uniform across donors in the presence/absence analyses, though that assumption may not hold. A later analysis found that TCR association rates varied across HLA loci, with DRB1 alleles showing the most associated TCRs and HLA-C alleles the fewest. In the study, some 160 TCR beta chains were listed as associated with cytomegalovirus. In a later genetic analysis, a missense DCLRE1C variant was associated with V-gene and J-gene trimming of TCR beta chains, and the association was replicated in an independent cohort. A further reported finding was that TCR beta sequences accurately predicted the HLA-A and HLA-B alleles for most subjects in the first cohort. In a later analysis, HLA-associated TCR beta chains were found to be more clonally expanded and to have lower generation probabilities than equally common non-associated chains. Fewer than 20 rarely observed V segments, including chromosome 9 orphons, were excluded from the earlier analysis of approximately 600 of the donors because counts were too low. Assigning TCR associations to individual alleles was difficult when HLA alleles, especially DR and DQ, strongly co-occurred. Compared with the approximately 720-donor mean, donors in an Asian-associated ancestry cluster had fewer N-insertions in productive TCRs, according to a later genetic analysis. An earlier analysis of approximately 570 of the donors showed that most TCR beta V segments appeared in productive rearrangements either about 90% or about 30% of the time, which broadly matched IMGT annotations. In vitro tests confirmed that a few of the cytomegalovirus-associated TCR beta chains recognize cytomegalovirus antigens. In a later analysis, several top co-occurrence clusters were reported to appear linked to parvovirus B19, influenza, CMV and Epstein-Barr virus. Cytomegalovirus status was reported to be diagnosed by the classifier with high specificity and sensitivity in both the original and validation cohorts. A later analysis found that most CMV-associated TCR beta chains appeared HLA-restricted, with HLA associations seemingly driven largely by CMV exposure.

The chain links TRBV30 with TRBJ2-7, with TRBD2 matching 7 junction bases. Sequencing used PBMCs. The sequence derives from a man aged 40-49 years in good health and CMV-seronegative. The base sequence is TGTGCCTGGAGTAAAAGAGGGAAGCCGAGACTAGCATACGAGCAGTACTTC. Translated, it reads CAWSKRGKPRLAYEQYF.